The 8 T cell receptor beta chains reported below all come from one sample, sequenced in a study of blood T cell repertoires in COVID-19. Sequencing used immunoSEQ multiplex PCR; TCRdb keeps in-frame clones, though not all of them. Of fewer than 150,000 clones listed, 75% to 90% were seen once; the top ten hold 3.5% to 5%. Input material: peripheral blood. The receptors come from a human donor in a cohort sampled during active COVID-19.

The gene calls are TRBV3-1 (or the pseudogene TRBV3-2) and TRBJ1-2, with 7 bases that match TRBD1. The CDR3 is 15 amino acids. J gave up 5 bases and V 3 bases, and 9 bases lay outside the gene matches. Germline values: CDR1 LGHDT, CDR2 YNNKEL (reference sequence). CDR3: CASSHRGTAGYGYTF. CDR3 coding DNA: TGTGCCAGCAGCCATAGAGGGACAGCCGGTTATGGCTACACCTTC.

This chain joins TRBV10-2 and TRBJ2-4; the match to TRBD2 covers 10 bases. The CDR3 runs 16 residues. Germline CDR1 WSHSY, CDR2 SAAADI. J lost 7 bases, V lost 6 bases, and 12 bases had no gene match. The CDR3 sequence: CASRSSLAGGANIQYF. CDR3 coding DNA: TGCGCCAGCAGATCCTCTTTAGCGGGAGGAGCGAACATTCAGTACTTC.

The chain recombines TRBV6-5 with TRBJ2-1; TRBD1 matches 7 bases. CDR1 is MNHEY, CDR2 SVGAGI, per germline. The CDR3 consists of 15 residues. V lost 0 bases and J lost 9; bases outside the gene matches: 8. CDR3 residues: CASSYSETGPGEQFF. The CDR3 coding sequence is TGTGCCAGCAGTTACTCGGAGACAGGGCCCGGTGAGCAGTTCTTC.

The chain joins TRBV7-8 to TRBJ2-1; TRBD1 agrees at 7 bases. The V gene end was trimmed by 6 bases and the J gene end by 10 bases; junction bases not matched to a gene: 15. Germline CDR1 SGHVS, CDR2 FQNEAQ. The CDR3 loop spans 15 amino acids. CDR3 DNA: TGTGCCAGCAGACCCCGGGACAGCCCATTATCGGAGCAGTTCTTC. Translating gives CASRPRDSPLSEQFF.

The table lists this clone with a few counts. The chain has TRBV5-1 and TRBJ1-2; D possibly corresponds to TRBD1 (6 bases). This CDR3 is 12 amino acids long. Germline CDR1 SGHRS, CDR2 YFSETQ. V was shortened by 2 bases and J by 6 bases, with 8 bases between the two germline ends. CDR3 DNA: TGCGCCAGCAGCTTTGGGGGCGATGGCTACACCTTC. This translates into CASSFGGDGYTF.

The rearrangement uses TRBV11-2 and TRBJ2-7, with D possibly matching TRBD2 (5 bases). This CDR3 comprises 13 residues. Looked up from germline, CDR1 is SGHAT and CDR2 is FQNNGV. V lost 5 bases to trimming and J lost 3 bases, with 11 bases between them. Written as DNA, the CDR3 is TGTGCCAGCAGCCCAGACTACCTCTACGAGCAGTACGTC. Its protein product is CASSPDYLYEQYV.

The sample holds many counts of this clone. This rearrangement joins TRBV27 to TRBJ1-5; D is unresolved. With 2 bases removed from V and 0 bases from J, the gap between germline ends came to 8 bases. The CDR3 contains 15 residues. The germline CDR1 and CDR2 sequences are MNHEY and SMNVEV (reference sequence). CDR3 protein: CASSLRGYSNQPQHF. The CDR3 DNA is TGTGCCAGCAGTTTACGCGGATATAGCAATCAGCCCCAGCATTTT.

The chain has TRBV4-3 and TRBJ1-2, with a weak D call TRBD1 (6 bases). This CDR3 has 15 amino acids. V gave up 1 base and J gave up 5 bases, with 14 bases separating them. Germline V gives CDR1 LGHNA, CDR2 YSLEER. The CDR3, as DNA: TGCGCCAGCAGCCAAGGTGGCAGGGGCTCGTATGGCTACACCTTC. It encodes CASSQGGRGSYGYTF.